Listed below are T cell receptor beta chains from one sample, sequenced in a study of cytomegalovirus exposure and HLA in healthy donors. Produced via immunoSEQ multiplex PCR; TCRdb's table is partial and in-frame only. The sample has about 160,000 clones, 80% to 90% seen once. The sample taken for sequencing was PBMCs. The receptor source for this set is a young woman in good health and CMV-seronegative. Each CDR3 is given without its conserved first and last residue. The order of the fields is CDR3 protein, D gene, J gene, V gene. A D gene is named only where the DNA matches it firmly.

CDR3: ASTPSGGGTQY
D: .
J: TRBJ2-3
V: TRBV27

CDR3: ASSLGTSGSTDTQY
D: TRBD2
J: TRBJ2-3
V: TRBV5-1

CDR3: ASSQIPGQGAAGANVLT
D: TRBD1
J: TRBJ2-6
V: TRBV7-9

CDR3: ATRDRANEQF
D: TRBD1
J: TRBJ2-1
V: TRBV19

CDR3: AWKGADSYEQY
D: .
J: TRBJ2-7
V: TRBV30

CDR3: ASSFLGQGVNTGELF
D: TRBD1
J: TRBJ2-2
V: TRBV5-1

CDR3: ASSLAQGEVGYT
D: .
J: TRBJ1-2
V: TRBV7-8

CDR3: ASSFTTDEKLF
D: .
J: TRBJ1-4
V: TRBV5-4

CDR3: AISESGQGRTEAF
D: TRBD1
J: TRBJ1-1
V: TRBV10-3

CDR3: ASSGEPYEQY
D: .
J: TRBJ2-7
V: TRBV2

CDR3: ASSLQQGSNTEAF
D: .
J: TRBJ1-1
V: TRBV7-9

CDR3: ASSESSGGGETQY
D: TRBD2
J: TRBJ2-5
V: TRBV6-1

CDR3: AISEMGQGDEKLF
D: TRBD1
J: TRBJ1-4
V: TRBV10-3

CDR3: ASSRGQPQH
D: .
J: TRBJ1-5
V: TRBV6-1

CDR3: ASSEEIARRGEQY
D: TRBD2
J: TRBJ2-5
V: TRBV6-1

CDR3: ASSFAQGAEAF
D: TRBD1
J: TRBJ1-1
V: TRBV5-1

CDR3: ASSQDSAGVLYEQY
D: TRBD2
J: TRBJ2-7
V: TRBV4-1

CDR3: ASSLLAGASTDTQY
D: TRBD2
J: TRBJ2-3
V: TRBV27

CDR3: ASSPGMNYEQY
D: .
J: TRBJ2-7
V: TRBV7-9

CDR3: ASSQGTSGDIQETQY
D: TRBD2
J: TRBJ2-5
V: TRBV7-8

CDR3: ASSLGTGTAEQY
D: TRBD1
J: TRBJ2-7
V: TRBV28

CDR3: ASSQESGEANTEAF
D: .
J: TRBJ1-1
V: TRBV4-2

CDR3: ASSDGGTDTQY
D: TRBD2
J: TRBJ2-3
V: TRBV7-8

CDR3: ASSFGNEKLF
D: .
J: TRBJ1-4
V: TRBV28

CDR3: ASSPRGLAGGASTDTQY
D: TRBD2
J: TRBJ2-3
V: TRBV27

CDR3: ASSVDGRLSGNTIY
D: .
J: TRBJ1-3
V: TRBV9

CDR3: ASSQAAMVEQF
D: .
J: TRBJ2-1
V: TRBV4-1

CDR3: ASSGGTQGVNTEAF
D: TRBD1
J: TRBJ1-1
V: TRBV9

CDR3: ASSQVWRGGGQF
D: TRBD2
J: TRBJ2-1
V: TRBV4-1

CDR3: ASSLRYESDTQY
D: .
J: TRBJ2-3
V: TRBV27